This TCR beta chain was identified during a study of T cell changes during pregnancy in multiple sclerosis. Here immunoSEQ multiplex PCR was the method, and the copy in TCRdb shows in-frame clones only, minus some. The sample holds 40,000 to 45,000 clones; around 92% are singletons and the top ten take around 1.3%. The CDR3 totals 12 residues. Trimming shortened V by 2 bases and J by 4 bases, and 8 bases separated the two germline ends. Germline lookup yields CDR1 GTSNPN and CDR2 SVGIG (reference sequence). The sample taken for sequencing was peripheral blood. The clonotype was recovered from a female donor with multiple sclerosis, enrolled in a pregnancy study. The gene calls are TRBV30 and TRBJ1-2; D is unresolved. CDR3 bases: TGTGCCTGGAGTTCTGGCAGCTATGGCTACACCTTC. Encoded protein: CAWSSGSYGYTF.